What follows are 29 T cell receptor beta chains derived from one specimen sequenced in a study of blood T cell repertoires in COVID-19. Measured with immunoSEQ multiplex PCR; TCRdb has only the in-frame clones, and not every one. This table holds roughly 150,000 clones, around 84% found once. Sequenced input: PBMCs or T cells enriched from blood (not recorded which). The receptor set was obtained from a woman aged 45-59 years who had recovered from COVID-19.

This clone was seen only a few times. This CDR3 reads CASSYGRGAHSNQPQHF. The DNA for the CDR3 is TGTGCCAGCAGTTACGGCAGGGGAGCTCATAGCAATCAGCCCCAGCATTTT. This chain uses TRBV6-2 or TRBV6-3 with TRBJ1-5, with D perhaps matching TRBD1 (6 bases). The germline V and J ends were trimmed by 2 bases and 0 bases, with 14 bases remaining between them. Germline values: CDR1 MNHEY, CDR2 SVGEGT. The CDR3 totals 17 residues.

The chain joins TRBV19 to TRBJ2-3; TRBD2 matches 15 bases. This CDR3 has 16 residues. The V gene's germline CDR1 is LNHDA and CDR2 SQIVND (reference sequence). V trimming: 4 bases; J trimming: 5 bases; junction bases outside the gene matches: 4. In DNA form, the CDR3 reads TGTGCCAGTAGTACCGGACTAGCGGGGGGGCAAGATACGCAGTATTTT. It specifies CASSTGLAGGQDTQYF.

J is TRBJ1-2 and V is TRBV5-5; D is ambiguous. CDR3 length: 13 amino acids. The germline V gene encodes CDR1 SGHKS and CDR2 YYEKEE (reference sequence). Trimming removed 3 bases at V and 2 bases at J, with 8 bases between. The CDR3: CASSSSQNYGYTF. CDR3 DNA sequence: TGTGCCAGCAGCTCTTCACAGAACTATGGCTACACCTTC.

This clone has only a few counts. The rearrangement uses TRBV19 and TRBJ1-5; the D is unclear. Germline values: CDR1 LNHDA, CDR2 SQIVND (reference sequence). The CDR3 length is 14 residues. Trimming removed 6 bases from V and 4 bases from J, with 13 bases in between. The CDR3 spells CASRAISQNQPQHF. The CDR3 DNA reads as TGTGCCAGTAGAGCGATAAGCCAAAATCAGCCCCAGCATTTT.

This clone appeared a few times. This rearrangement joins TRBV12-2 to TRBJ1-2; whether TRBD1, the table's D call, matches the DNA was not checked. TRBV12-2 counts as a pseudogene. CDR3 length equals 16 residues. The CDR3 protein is CASRHPLLGQEGGYTF. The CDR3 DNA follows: TGTGCAAGTCGCCACCCTCTACTCGGACAGGAGGGAGGCTACACCTTC.

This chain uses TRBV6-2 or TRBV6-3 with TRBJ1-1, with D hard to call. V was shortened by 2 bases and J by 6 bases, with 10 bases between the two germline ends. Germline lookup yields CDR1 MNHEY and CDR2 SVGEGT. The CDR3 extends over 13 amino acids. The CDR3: CASSYGQAPEAFF. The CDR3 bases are TGTGCCAGCAGTTACGGGCAGGCCCCTGAAGCTTTCTTT.

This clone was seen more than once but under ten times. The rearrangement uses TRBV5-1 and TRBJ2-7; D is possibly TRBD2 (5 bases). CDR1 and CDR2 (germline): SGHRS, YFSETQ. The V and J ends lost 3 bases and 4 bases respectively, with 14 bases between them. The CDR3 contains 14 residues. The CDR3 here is CASSSPGIKYEQYF. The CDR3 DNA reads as TGCGCCAGCAGCTCCCCCGGGATTAAATACGAGCAGTACTTC. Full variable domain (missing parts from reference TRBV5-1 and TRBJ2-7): KAGVTQTPRYLIKTRGQQVTLSCSPISGHRSVSWYQQTPGQGLQFLFEYFSETQRNKGNFPGRFSGRQFSNSRSEMNVSTLELGDSALYLCASSSPGIKYEQYFGPGTRLTVT.

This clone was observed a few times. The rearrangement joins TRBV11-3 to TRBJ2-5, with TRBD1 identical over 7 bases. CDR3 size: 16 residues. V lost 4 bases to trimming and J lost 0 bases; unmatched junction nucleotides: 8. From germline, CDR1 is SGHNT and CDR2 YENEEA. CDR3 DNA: TGTGCCAGCAGCTCAGGGGGTTCTGGATACCAAGAGACCCAGTACTTC. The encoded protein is CASSSGGSGYQETQYF.

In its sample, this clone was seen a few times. The CDR3 here is CASSFSRGEKLFF. CDR3 sequence (DNA): TGTGCCAGCAGTTTTAGTCGGGGGGAAAAACTGTTTTTT. The V call is TRBV28, the J call TRBJ1-4; tentatively, D is TRBD1 (5 bases). The CDR3 length is 13 residues. Germline lookup yields CDR1 MDHEN and CDR2 SYDVKM. Trimming removed 3 bases from V and 8 bases from J, with 10 bases in between.

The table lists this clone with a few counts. The CDR3 DNA reads TGTGCCAGTAGTCCCTCGGGACAGGGCAACACTGAAGCTTTCTTT. The encoded protein is CASSPSGQGNTEAFF. The V gene is TRBV19, the J gene TRBJ1-1; TRBD1 matches 9 bases. J gave up 2 bases and V 5 bases, and 6 bases lay outside the gene matches. Germline lookup yields CDR1 LNHDA and CDR2 SQIVND (reference sequence). The CDR3 has 15 residues. Full variable domain (remainder filled in from reference TRBV19 and TRBJ1-1): DGGITQSPKYLFRKEGQNVTLSCEQNLNHDAMYWYRQDPGQGLRLIYYSQIVNDFQKGDIAEGYSVSREKKESFPLTVTSAQKNPTAFYLCASSPSGQGNTEAFFGQGTRLTVV.

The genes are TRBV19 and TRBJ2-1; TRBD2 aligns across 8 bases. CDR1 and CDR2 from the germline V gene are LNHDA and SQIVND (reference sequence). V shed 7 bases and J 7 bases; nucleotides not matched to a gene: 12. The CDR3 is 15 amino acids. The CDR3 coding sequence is TGTGCCAGTACCTGGAGCGGGAGCAGAGGAAATGAGCAGTTCTTC. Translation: CASTWSGSRGNEQFF. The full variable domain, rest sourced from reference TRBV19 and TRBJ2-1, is DGGITQSPKYLFRKEGQNVTLSCEQNLNHDAMYWYRQDPGQGLRLIYYSQIVNDFQKGDIAEGYSVSREKKESFPLTVTSAQKNPTAFYLCASTWSGSRGNEQFFGPGTRLTVL.

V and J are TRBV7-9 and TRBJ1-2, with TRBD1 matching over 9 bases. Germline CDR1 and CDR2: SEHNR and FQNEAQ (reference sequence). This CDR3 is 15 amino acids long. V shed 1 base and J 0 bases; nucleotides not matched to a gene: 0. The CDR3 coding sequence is TGTGCCAGCAGCTTAGGGACAGGGGCTAACTATGGCTACACCTTC. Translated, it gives CASSLGTGANYGYTF. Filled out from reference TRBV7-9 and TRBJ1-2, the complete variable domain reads DTGVSQNPRHKITKRGQNVTFRCDPISEHNRLYWYRQTLGQGPEFLTYFQNEAQLEKSRLLSDRFSAERPKGSFSTLEIQRTEQGDSAMYLCASSLGTGANYGYTFGSGTRLTVV.

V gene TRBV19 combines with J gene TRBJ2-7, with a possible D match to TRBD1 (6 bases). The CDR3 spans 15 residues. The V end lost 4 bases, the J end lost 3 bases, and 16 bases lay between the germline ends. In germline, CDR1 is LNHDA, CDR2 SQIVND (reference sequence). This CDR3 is CASSTTPGQNYEQYF. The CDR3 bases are TGTGCCAGTAGTACAACACCGGGACAAAACTACGAGCAGTACTTC.

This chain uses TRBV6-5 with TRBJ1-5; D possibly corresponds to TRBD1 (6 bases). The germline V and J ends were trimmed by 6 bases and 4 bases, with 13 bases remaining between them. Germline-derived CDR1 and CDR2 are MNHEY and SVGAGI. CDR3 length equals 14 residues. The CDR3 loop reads CASSTGRGNQPQHF. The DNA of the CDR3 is TGTGCCAGCAGCACAGGGAGGGGAAATCAGCCCCAGCATTTT.

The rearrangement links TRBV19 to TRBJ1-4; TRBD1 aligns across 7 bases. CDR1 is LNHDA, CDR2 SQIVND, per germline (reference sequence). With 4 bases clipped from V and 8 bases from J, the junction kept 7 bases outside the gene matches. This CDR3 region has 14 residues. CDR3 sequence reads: CASSTGTAGEKLFF. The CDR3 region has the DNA TGTGCCAGTAGTACCGGGACAGCTGGGGAAAAACTGTTTTTT.

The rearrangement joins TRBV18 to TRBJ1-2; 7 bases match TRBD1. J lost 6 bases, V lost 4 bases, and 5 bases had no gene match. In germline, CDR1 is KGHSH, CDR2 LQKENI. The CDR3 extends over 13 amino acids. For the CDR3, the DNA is TGTGCCAGCTCACTGGGACAGAAAGATGGCTACACCTTC. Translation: CASSLGQKDGYTF.

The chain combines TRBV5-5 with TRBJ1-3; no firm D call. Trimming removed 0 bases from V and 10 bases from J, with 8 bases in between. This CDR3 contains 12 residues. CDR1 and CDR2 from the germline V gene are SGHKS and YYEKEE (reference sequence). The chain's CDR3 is CASSLERFTIYF. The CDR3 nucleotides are TGTGCCAGCAGCTTGGAGAGGTTTACCATATATTTT.

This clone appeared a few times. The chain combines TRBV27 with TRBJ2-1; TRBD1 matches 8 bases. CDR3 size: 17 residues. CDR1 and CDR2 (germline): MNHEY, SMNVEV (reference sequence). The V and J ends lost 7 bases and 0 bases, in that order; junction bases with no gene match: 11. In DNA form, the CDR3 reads TGTGCCAGCATCCCCGGGACAGGAGACAGCTCCTACAATGAGCAGTTCTTC. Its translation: CASIPGTGDSSYNEQFF.

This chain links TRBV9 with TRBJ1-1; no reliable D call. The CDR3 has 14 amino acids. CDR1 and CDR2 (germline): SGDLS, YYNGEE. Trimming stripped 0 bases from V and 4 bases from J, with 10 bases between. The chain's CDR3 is CASSVAPGFTEAFF. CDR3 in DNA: TGTGCCAGCAGCGTAGCCCCGGGATTCACTGAAGCTTTCTTT.

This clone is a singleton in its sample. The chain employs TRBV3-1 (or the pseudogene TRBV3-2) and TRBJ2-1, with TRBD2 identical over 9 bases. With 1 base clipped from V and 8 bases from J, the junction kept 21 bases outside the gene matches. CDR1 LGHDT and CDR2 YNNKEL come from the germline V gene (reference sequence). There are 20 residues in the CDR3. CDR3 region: CASSQGWVVALAGRQDEQFF. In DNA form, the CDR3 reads TGTGCCAGCAGCCAAGGGTGGGTAGTGGCCCTAGCGGGGCGCCAGGATGAGCAGTTCTTC.

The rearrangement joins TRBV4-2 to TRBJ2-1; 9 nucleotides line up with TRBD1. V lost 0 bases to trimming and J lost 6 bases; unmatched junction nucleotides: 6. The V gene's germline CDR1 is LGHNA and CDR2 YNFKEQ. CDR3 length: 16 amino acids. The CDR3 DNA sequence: TGTGCCAGCAGCCAAGATGGGACAGGGAGGGCCAATGAGCAGTTCTTC. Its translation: CASSQDGTGRANEQFF.

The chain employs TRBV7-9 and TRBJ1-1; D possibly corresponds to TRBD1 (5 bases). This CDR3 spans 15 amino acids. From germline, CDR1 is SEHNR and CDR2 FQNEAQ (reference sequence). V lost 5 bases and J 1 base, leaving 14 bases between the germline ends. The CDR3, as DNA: TGTGCCAGCAGCCGGAGCGGGGGTTCGAACACTGAAGCTTTCTTT. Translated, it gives CASSRSGGSNTEAFF.

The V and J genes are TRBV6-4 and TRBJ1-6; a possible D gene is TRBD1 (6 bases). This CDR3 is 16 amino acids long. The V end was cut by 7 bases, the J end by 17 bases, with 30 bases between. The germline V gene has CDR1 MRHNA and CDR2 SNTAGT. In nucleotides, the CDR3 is TGTGCCAGCAATGGGTGGACACAGGGAAAGGTAAACCCCGTCCACTTT. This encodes CASNGWTQGKVNPVHF.

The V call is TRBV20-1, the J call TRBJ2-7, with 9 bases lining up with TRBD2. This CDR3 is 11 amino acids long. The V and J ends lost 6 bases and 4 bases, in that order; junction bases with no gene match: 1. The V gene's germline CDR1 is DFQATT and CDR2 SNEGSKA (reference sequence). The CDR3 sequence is CSATSGYEQYF. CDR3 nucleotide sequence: TGCAGTGCCACTAGCGGGTACGAGCAGTACTTC.

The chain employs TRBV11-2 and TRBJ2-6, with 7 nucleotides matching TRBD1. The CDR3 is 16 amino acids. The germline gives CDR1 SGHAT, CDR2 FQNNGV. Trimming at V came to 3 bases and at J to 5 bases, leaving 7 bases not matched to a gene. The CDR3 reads CASSLIIRGWANVLTF. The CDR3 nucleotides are TGTGCCAGCAGCTTGATCATCAGGGGGTGGGCCAACGTCCTGACTTTC.

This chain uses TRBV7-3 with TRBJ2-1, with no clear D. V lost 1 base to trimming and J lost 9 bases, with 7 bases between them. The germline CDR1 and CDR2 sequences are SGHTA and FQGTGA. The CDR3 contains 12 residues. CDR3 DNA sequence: TGTGCCAGCAGCTTAAAGCCGGGTGAGCAGTTCTTC. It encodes CASSLKPGEQFF.

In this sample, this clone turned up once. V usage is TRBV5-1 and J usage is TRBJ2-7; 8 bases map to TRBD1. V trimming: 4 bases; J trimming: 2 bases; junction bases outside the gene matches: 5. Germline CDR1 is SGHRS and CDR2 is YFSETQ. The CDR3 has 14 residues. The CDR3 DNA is TGCGCCAGCAGCAAAGGACAGGGAACCTACGAGCAGTACTTC. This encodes CASSKGQGTYEQYF.

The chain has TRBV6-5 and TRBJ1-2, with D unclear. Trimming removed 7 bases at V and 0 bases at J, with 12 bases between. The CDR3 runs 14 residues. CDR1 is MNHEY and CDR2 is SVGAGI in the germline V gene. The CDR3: CASTANGPNYGYTF. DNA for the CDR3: TGTGCCAGCACCGCCAACGGTCCTAACTATGGCTACACCTTC.

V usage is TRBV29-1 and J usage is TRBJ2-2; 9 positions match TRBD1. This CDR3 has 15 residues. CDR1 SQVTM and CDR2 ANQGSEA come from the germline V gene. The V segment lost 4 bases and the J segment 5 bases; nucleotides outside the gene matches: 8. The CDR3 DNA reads TGCAGCGTTGGGGACAGGGTAGTCCGGACCGGGGAGCTGTTTTTT. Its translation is CSVGDRVVRTGELFF.